Listed here are 27 T cell receptor beta chains from one sample, sequenced in a study of T cells in Graves' hyperthyroidism and ophthalmopathy (dated by TCRdb to about 2019). Library generation was performed with multiplex PCR. Sequencing was performed on an Illumina HiSeq 2000. The TCR beta CDR3 regions were amplified from RNA transcripts. The TCR CDR3 was subjected to a first round of RT-PCR using the HTBI primer set and the Qiagen OneStep RT-PCR kit. TCRdb's own reprocessing of the public reads used fastp at Q25 and MiXCR and kept productive beta chains. Entries that share a CDR3 protein sequence are merged under the most common genes and DNA. Recorded for this sample are about 480,000 distinct CDR3 sequences; 20% to 25% of them occurred a single time. The ten largest clonotypes hold about 49% of the sample. Source material: blood. The receptors come from a woman in her sixties or seventies with Graves' ophthalmopathy.

This clonotype showed up just a few times. V gene TRBV12-3 or TRBV12-4 combines with J gene TRBJ2-1; 8 bases line up with TRBD1. The CDR3 length is 15 residues. V shed 3 bases and J 8 bases; nucleotides not matched to a gene: 9. CDR3 amino acids: CASSLGQGARYEQFF. DNA for the CDR3: TGTGCCAGCAGTTTGGGGCAGGGGGCGAGGTATGAGCAGTTCTTC.

The V call is TRBV7-2, the J call TRBJ2-2; D might be TRBD1 or TRBD2, each matching 5 bases. This CDR3 region has 14 residues. Germline V gene lookup returns CDR1 SGHTA and CDR2 FQGNSA. The V and J ends lost 5 bases and 5 bases respectively, with 12 bases between them. CDR3 protein: CASSGRGGTGELFF. CDR3 nucleotide sequence: TGTGCCAGCAGCGGTCGGGGCGGTACCGGGGAGCTGTTTTTT.

V is TRBV20-1 and J is TRBJ1-2; TRBD1 aligns across 9 bases. CDR3 length equals 14 residues. Germline trimming cut 5 bases from V and 7 bases from J; bases unmatched to any gene: 11. Germline V gives CDR1 DFQATT, CDR2 SNEGSKA (reference sequence). CDR3: CSAASTGGLRGYTF. In nucleotides, the CDR3 is TGCAGTGCTGCCTCGACAGGGGGTTTGCGTGGCTACACCTTC.

CDR3 sequence (DNA): TGTGCCAGCACCTTGTCTAGCAGGGAGACCCAGTACTTC. It codes for CASTLSSRETQYF. This sequence joins TRBV3-1 and TRBJ2-5, with a possible D match to TRBD2 (5 bases). The CDR3 extends over 13 amino acids. Germline V gene data show CDR1 as LGHDT and CDR2 as YNNKEL (reference sequence). The V end lost 7 bases, the J end lost 5 bases, and 14 bases lay between the germline ends.

This sequence joins TRBV6-1 and TRBJ2-7, with 10 bases aligning to TRBD1. There are 15 residues in the CDR3. J gave up 2 bases and V 6 bases, and 7 bases lay outside the gene matches. CDR1 is MNHNS, CDR2 SASEGT, per germline. The CDR3 spells CASSKTGTGAYEQYF. The CDR3, as DNA: TGTGCCAGCAGCAAAACGGGGACAGGGGCCTACGAGCAGTACTTC.

This clonotype has a handful of counts. J is TRBJ1-5 and V is TRBV6-5; D gene ambiguous. V lost 0 bases and J lost 2, with 11 bases in between. Germline lookup yields CDR1 MNHEY and CDR2 SVGAGI. This CDR3 has 16 residues. The CDR3 DNA sequence: TGTGCCAGCAGTTACTCACGACGGGGAGGCAATCAGCCCCAGCATTTT. It is translated as CASSYSRRGGNQPQHF.

This rearrangement joins TRBV29-1 to TRBJ1-6, with D unclear. The CDR3 is made up of 12 amino acids. V was cut by 0 bases and J by 15 bases, with 12 bases left in between. CDR1 and CDR2 from the germline V gene are SQVTM and ANQGSEA. CDR3 sequence (DNA): TGCAGCGTTGAAGACAGCCTAAGAGTCCTCCACTTT. Encoded protein: CSVEDSLRVLHF. Looking up the rest from reference TRBV29-1 and TRBJ1-6 gives the full variable domain: SAVISQKPSRDICQRGTSLTIQCQVDSQVTMMFWYRQQPGQSLTLIATANQGSEATYESGFVIDKFPISRPNLTFSTLTVSNMSPEDSSIYLCSVEDSLRVLHFGNGTRLTVT.

This clonotype occurred a few times. The V gene is TRBV24-1, the J gene TRBJ2-5; D gene unclear. Germline lookup yields CDR1 KGHDR and CDR2 SFDVKD. Trimming left V 5 bases short and J 0 bases short, with 15 bases between. This CDR3 has 16 amino acids. The CDR3 DNA sequence: TGTGCCACCAGTGCGGGCCTGGAAAAGCACCAAGAGACCCAGTACTTC. The encoded protein is CATSAGLEKHQETQYF.

This clonotype was counted at least ten times. CDR3 protein: CASSSRWSSYNEQFF. For the CDR3, the DNA is TGTGCCAGCAGTTCCCGGTGGAGCTCCTACAATGAGCAGTTCTTC. The chain recombines TRBV27 with TRBJ2-1; D ambiguous. The length of the CDR3 is 15 residues. Germline V gene lookup returns CDR1 MNHEY and CDR2 SMNVEV (reference sequence). V shed 4 bases and J shed 0 bases, with 10 bases lying between them.

V is TRBV29-1 and J is TRBJ1-2; D is unclear. V dropped 4 bases and J dropped 6 bases, with 9 bases sitting between them. CDR3 length: 11 residues. Germline V gene lookup returns CDR1 SQVTM and CDR2 ANQGSEA. The CDR3, as DNA: TGCAGCGTTGTCCATGGGAATGGCTACACCTTC. Its protein product is CSVVHGNGYTF. The full variable domain, rest sourced from reference TRBV29-1 and TRBJ1-2, is SAVISQKPSRDICQRGTSLTIQCQVDSQVTMMFWYRQQPGQSLTLIATANQGSEATYESGFVIDKFPISRPNLTFSTLTVSNMSPEDSSIYLCSVVHGNGYTFGSGTRLTVV.

In this sample, this clonotype turned up a few times. The chain couples TRBV11-2 to TRBJ2-7; the D gene is possibly TRBD1 (5 bases). Germline CDR1 SGHAT, CDR2 FQNNGV. Trimming removed 5 bases from V and 4 bases from J, with 21 bases in between. This CDR3 region has 16 residues. The DNA of the CDR3 is TGTGCCAGCAGCGCTCCCCAGGGTAACAGTTTGTACGAGCAGTACTTC. It translates to CASSAPQGNSLYEQYF.

J is TRBJ2-7 and V is TRBV20-1, with D possibly called TRBD1 or TRBD2 (6 bases each). The CDR3 has 13 residues. Per the germline V gene, CDR1 is DFQATT and CDR2 is SNEGSKA (reference sequence). Trimming left V 1 base short and J 5 bases short, with 12 bases between. CDR3 residues: CSARVGGLHEQYF. In nucleotides, the CDR3 is TGCAGTGCTAGAGTCGGGGGCCTCCACGAGCAGTACTTC.

This chain connects TRBV30 to TRBJ1-5; 8 nucleotides match TRBD1. From germline, CDR1 is GTSNPN and CDR2 SVGIG (reference sequence). V lost 0 bases and J lost 4; bases outside the gene matches: 5. CDR3 length equals 15 residues. The CDR3 spells CAWSVKDRVNQPQHF. CDR3 DNA sequence: TGTGCCTGGAGTGTAAAGGACAGGGTAAATCAGCCCCAGCATTTT.

Many counts were recorded for this clonotype. The gene calls are TRBV7-2 and TRBJ2-1; no definite D call. The CDR3 runs 14 residues. Germline V CDR1 and CDR2: SGHTA, FQGNSA. Trimming pared 4 bases from V and 5 bases from J, leaving 12 bases between. CDR3 in amino acids: CASSSVVLNNEQFF. The CDR3 DNA follows: TGTGCCAGCAGCTCAGTGGTCCTCAACAATGAGCAGTTCTTC.

This chain connects TRBV7-2 to TRBJ2-3, with D possibly TRBD2 on 6 matching bases. Germline assignment: CDR1 SGHTA and CDR2 FQGNSA. V was shortened by 4 bases and J by 5 bases, with 16 bases between the two germline ends. CDR3 length: 15 residues. This chain's CDR3 is CASSYTGSAGDTQYF. In DNA form, the CDR3 reads TGTGCCAGCAGCTACACCGGGTCAGCGGGAGATACGCAGTATTTT.

This clonotype appeared many times. This chain joins TRBV2 and TRBJ2-1; D is perhaps TRBD2 (6 bases). The germline V gene encodes CDR1 SNHLY and CDR2 FYNNEI. The V and J ends lost 2 bases and 1 base respectively, with 12 bases between them. The CDR3 extends over 16 amino acids. The CDR3 nucleotides are TGTGCCAGCAGTGAAATCGGGGGAAGGTCCTACAATGAGCAGTTCTTC. Residues: CASSEIGGRSYNEQFF.

This clonotype was picked up a small number of times. The chain is built from TRBV6-1 and TRBJ1-2, with TRBD1 matching 8 bases. The V gene end was trimmed by 6 bases and the J gene end by 7 bases; junction bases not matched to a gene: 4. Germline V gene sequence: CDR1 MNHNS, CDR2 SASEGT. The CDR3 runs 12 residues. This CDR3 reads CASSGQGLGYTF. DNA of the CDR3: TGTGCCAGCAGCGGACAGGGCCTTGGCTACACCTTC.

The V and J genes are TRBV6-4 and TRBJ1-5; no definite D call. Per the germline V gene, CDR1 is MRHNA and CDR2 is SNTAGT. Trimming stripped 10 bases from V and 10 bases from J, with 14 bases between. This CDR3 is 11 amino acids long. The CDR3 DNA follows: TGTGCCATCACTCAGACCCAACCCCAGCATTTT. Its translation is CAITQTQPQHF.

CDR3 DNA sequence: TGTGCCAGCAGCTTGGTAGGGGGCGAGAGGGAGACCCAGTACTTC. This translates into CASSLVGGERETQYF. V usage is TRBV5-5 and J usage is TRBJ2-5, with 7 bases matching TRBD1. Unmatched junction bases numbered 7, after V lost 0 bases and J lost 5 bases. The CDR3 is made up of 15 amino acids. The V gene's germline CDR1 is SGHKS and CDR2 YYEKEE (reference sequence).

The genes are TRBV7-9 and TRBJ2-7; D ambiguous. The V gene's germline CDR1 is SEHNR and CDR2 FQNEAQ (reference sequence). CDR3 length: 13 residues. V gave up 2 bases and J gave up 7 bases, with 12 bases separating them. The CDR3 reads CASSLISRMEQYF. In DNA, the CDR3 is TGTGCCAGCAGCTTAATAAGTAGAATGGAGCAGTACTTC.

The gene calls are TRBV12-3 or TRBV12-4 and TRBJ1-4; D is undetermined. V shed 1 base and J shed 8 bases, with 14 bases lying between them. The CDR3 contains 15 residues. The CDR3 nucleotides read TGTGCCAGCAGTTTAGGGGGAAGTGGAGCGGAAAAACTGTTTTTT. This encodes CASSLGGSGAEKLFF.

This chain links TRBV7-9 with TRBJ1-4, with D perhaps matching TRBD1 (6 bases). CDR1 SEHNR and CDR2 FQNEAQ come from the germline V gene (reference sequence). This CDR3 is built from 15 residues. Between the trimmed V and J ends, which lost 1 base and 8 bases, there was a span of 14 bases. CDR3 nucleotides: TGTGCCAGCAGCTTAGGGGAGACAGGTTCGGAAAAACTGTTTTTT. It is translated as CASSLGETGSEKLFF.

This clonotype was observed a handful of times. The chain links TRBV30 to TRBJ2-6; D not certain. V lost 7 bases and J lost 4, with 11 bases in between. The germline V gene encodes CDR1 GTSNPN and CDR2 SVGIG (reference sequence). This CDR3 is built from 13 residues. CDR3 coding DNA: TGTGCCTCCCTCGGAACCGGGGCCAACGTCCTGACTTTC. It encodes CASLGTGANVLTF.

This clonotype was seen only a few times. The chain links TRBV7-9 to TRBJ1-5; 8 positions agree with TRBD1. The ends lost 5 bases at V and 6 bases at J; junction bases unmatched: 9. The germline V gene encodes CDR1 SEHNR and CDR2 FQNEAQ (reference sequence). There are 15 residues in the CDR3. Here the CDR3 DNA reads TGTGCCAGCAGCCCGGGACAGGTCGGCCCTCAGCCCCAGCATTTT. This codes for CASSPGQVGPQPQHF.

This clonotype was detected a few times. The V gene is TRBV20-1, the J gene TRBJ1-2; 7 nucleotides match TRBD1. The J segment lost 3 bases and the V segment lost 6 bases, leaving 13 bases of the junction unmatched. Germline V gives CDR1 DFQATT, CDR2 SNEGSKA (reference sequence). This CDR3 is 15 amino acids long. The CDR3 DNA follows: TGCAGTGCAAACAGGGGCCCCGGGTCTGACTATGGCTACACCTTC. It is translated as CSANRGPGSDYGYTF.

Notes on this clonotype: This may come from a read error, since a much larger clone is one base off. J is TRBJ1-5 and V is TRBV2; D not resolved. Germline CDR1 reads SNHLY; CDR2 reads FYNNEI. The V end lost 3 bases, the J end lost 2 bases, and 8 bases lay between the germline ends. This CDR3 region has 14 residues. The CDR3 nucleotides read TGTGCCAGCAGTGATTTGAGGGGCAATCAGCCCCAGCATTTT. The encoded protein is CASSDLRGNQPQHF.

This clonotype has only a few counts. The CDR3 region is CASRTGVDNSPLHF. CDR3 in DNA: TGTGCCAGCAGAACAGGGGTAGATAATTCACCCCTCCACTTT. The rearrangement links TRBV6-2 or TRBV6-3 to TRBJ1-6; 7 bases map to TRBD1. Per the germline V gene, CDR1 is MNHEY and CDR2 is SVGEGT. Germline trimming cut 6 bases from V and 5 bases from J; bases unmatched to any gene: 4. This CDR3 is 14 amino acids long.